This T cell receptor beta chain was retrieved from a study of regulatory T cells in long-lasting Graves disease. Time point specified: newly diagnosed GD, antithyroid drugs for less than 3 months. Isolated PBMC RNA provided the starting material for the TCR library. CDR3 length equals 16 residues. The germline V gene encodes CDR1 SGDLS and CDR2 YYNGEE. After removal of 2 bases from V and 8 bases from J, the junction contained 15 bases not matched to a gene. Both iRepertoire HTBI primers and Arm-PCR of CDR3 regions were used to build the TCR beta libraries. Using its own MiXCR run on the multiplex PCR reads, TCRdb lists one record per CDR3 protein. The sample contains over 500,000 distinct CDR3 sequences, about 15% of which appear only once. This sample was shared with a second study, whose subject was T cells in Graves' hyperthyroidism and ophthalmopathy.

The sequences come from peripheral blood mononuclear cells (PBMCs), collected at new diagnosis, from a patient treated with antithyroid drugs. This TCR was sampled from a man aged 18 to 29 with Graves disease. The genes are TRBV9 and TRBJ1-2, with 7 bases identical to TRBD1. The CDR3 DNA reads TGTGCCAGCAGCGTTTCCTCTCCGACAGGGCCCGGCGGCTACACCTTC. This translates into CASSVSSPTGPGGYTF.